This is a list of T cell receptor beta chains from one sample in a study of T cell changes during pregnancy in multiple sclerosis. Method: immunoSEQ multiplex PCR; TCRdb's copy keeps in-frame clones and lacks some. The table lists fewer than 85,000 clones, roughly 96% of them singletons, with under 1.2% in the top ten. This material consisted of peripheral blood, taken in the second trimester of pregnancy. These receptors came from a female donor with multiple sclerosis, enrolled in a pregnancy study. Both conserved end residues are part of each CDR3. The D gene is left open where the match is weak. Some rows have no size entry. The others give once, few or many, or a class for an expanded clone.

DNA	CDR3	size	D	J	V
TGTGCCTGGAGCTCTATAGCGGGGTACTCCTACGAGCAGTACTTC	CAWSSIAGYSYEQYF	.	TRBD2	TRBJ2-7	TRBV30
TGTGCCAGCTCACCGTCGTCGGGAGGGATCGGCACTGAAGCTTTCTTT	CASSPSSGGIGTEAFF	.	.	TRBJ1-1	TRBV18
TGTGCCAGCAGTGTACTAGCGGGAGGTTACAATGAGCAGTTCTTC	CASSVLAGGYNEQFF	.	TRBD2	TRBJ2-1	TRBV2
TGTGCCAGCAGTTCCCTAGCGGGAGGAATGTACGAGCAGTACTTC	CASSSLAGGMYEQYF	.	TRBD2	TRBJ2-7	TRBV6-5
TGTGCCAGTAGTATTGGGGGACTAGCGCAGGCAGATACGCAGTATTTT	CASSIGGLAQADTQYF	.	TRBD2	TRBJ2-3	TRBV19
TGTGCCAGCAGTGCGGGGTACGAGCAGTACTTC	CASSAGYEQYF	.	.	TRBJ2-7	TRBV25-1
TGTGCCAGCAGCCTAGAAGGGGATACCTACGAGCAGTACTTC	CASSLEGDTYEQYF	.	.	TRBJ2-7	TRBV9
TGTGCCAGCAGCGTAGACCCGGGAGGGCTCCCAGATACGCAGTATTTT	CASSVDPGGLPDTQYF	.	TRBD2	TRBJ2-3	TRBV9
TGTGCCAGCAGTCCACTTGGGCGGGGGACTAGCGGGAGGACACGGGGAGATACGCAGTATTTT	CASSPLGRGTSGRTRGDTQYF	.	TRBD2	TRBJ2-3	TRBV7-3
TGTGCCAGCAGCTGGGGGAGGGGCCGAGGCTTGAACACTGAAGCTTTCTTT	CASSWGRGRGLNTEAFF	.	.	TRBJ1-1	TRBV5-8
TGTGCCAGCAGCAAGGGTAAGGGGTACGAGCAGTACTTC	CASSKGKGYEQYF	.	.	TRBJ2-7	TRBV9
TGTGCCAGCAGCCGCCAAGTCCCATCCGGGACAGGGGTAGGCAATGAGCAGTTCTTC	CASSRQVPSGTGVGNEQFF	.	TRBD1	TRBJ2-1	TRBV4-2
TGTGCCAGCAGCAGGGGGTCAAGTGGCACCGGGGAGCTGTTTTTT	CASSRGSSGTGELFF	.	.	TRBJ2-2	TRBV9
TGTGCCAGCAGCTTAGAGGGCGGGAGGAGAGATGAGCAGTTCTTC	CASSLEGGRRDEQFF	.	TRBD2	TRBJ2-1	TRBV7-9
TGCGCCAGCAGTTCGGACAGGGCAAGGATGAACACTGAAGCTTTCTTT	CASSSDRARMNTEAFF	.	TRBD1	TRBJ1-1	TRBV5-1
TGTGCCAGCAGTGAAGAACCAGGGTTCTCCTCCAACTATGGCTACACCTTC	CASSEEPGFSSNYGYTF	.	.	TRBJ1-2	TRBV6-1
TGCGCCAGCAGCTTGATGAGTCCTAATGAAAAACTGTTTTTT	CASSLMSPNEKLFF	.	.	TRBJ1-4	TRBV5-1
TGTGCCAGTACCAGAACAGGGGGCGGCTATGGCTACACCTTC	CASTRTGGGYGYTF	once	TRBD1	TRBJ1-2	TRBV19
TGTGCCAGCAGCTTGTCGACAGGGCTGAACACTGAAGCTTTCTTT	CASSLSTGLNTEAFF	.	TRBD1	TRBJ1-1	TRBV5-4
TGTGCCAGCACTCGAGGGACAGGAAACTATGGCTACACCTTC	CASTRGTGNYGYTF	.	TRBD1	TRBJ1-2	TRBV2
TGTGCCAGCAGTTTCCTAGCGGGAGGGCACAATGAGCAGTTCTTC	CASSFLAGGHNEQFF	once	TRBD2	TRBJ2-1	TRBV7-9
TGTGCCAGTAGTACCGTTACCAGGGGCCTGGGAAACACCATATATTTT	CASSTVTRGLGNTIYF	.	.	TRBJ1-3	TRBV19
TGTGCCAGCAGGCTTGGCTCCTCCTACGAGCAGTACTTC	CASRLGSSYEQYF	.	.	TRBJ2-7	TRBV11-2
TGTGCCAGCAGTTCAGGGTCGACTTACGAGCAGTACTTC	CASSSGSTYEQYF	.	.	TRBJ2-7	TRBV27
TGCGCCAGCAGCCAAGATCCAGGGGGCTCTTACTCCTACGAGCAGTACTTC	CASSQDPGGSYSYEQYF	.	TRBD1	TRBJ2-7	TRBV4-1
TGTGCCAGTAGTATTCGACAGGGAGGCTCTGAAGCTTTCTTT	CASSIRQGGSEAFF	.	TRBD1	TRBJ1-1	TRBV19
TGTGCCAGCAGCTTTGAGGATACGCAGTATTTT	CASSFEDTQYF	.	.	TRBJ2-3	TRBV7-9
TGTGCCAGTAGCTCCACCGGGACAGGGAACCCTCAGCCCCAGCATTTT	CASSSTGTGNPQPQHF	once	TRBD1	TRBJ1-5	TRBV19
TGTGCCTGGAGTAAACAGGCTTCCTTAGTAGAGCAGTACTTC	CAWSKQASLVEQYF	.	.	TRBJ2-7	TRBV30
TGTGCCAGCAGTGAAAAACGGCGGAGCGCCTCCTACGAGCAGTACTTC	CASSEKRRSASYEQYF	.	.	TRBJ2-7	TRBV6-1
TGTGCCAGCAGGTCCAGCGGGAGTAACACCGGGGAGCTGTTTTTT	CASRSSGSNTGELFF	.	TRBD2	TRBJ2-2	TRBV6-1
TGTGCCAGCAGTGAATCTAGCCCAATCCAAGAGACCCAGTACTTC	CASSESSPIQETQYF	.	.	TRBJ2-5	TRBV25-1
TGTGCCAGCAGCTTTTGGGGAGAATGGCCCAATGAGCAGTTCTTC	CASSFWGEWPNEQFF	once	.	TRBJ2-1	TRBV5-6
TGCGCCAGCAGCTTGGTTGGAGCGGCGAACACCGGGGAGCTGTTTTTT	CASSLVGAANTGELFF	.	.	TRBJ2-2	TRBV5-1
TGTGCCAGTACCACTCTGAGCGGGATAGGGACAGATACGCAGTATTTT	CASTTLSGIGTDTQYF	.	TRBD2	TRBJ2-3	TRBV19
TGTGCCAGCAGTTTATATTACCGGGGTCCCCACCTAGGAGAGACCCAGTACTTC	CASSLYYRGPHLGETQYF	once	.	TRBJ2-5	TRBV28
TGTGCTAGTGGTTTGAGGCTAGCGGGAGAAACCGGGGAGCTGTTTTTT	CASGLRLAGETGELFF	once	TRBD2	TRBJ2-2	TRBV12-5
TGTGCCAGCAGGGGGACTAGCGGGAGGAGCACAGATACGCAGTATTTT	CASRGTSGRSTDTQYF	.	TRBD2	TRBJ2-3	TRBV2
TGTGCCAGTGCAGGGCCCCTAGGCACTGAAGCTTTCTTT	CASAGPLGTEAFF	few	.	TRBJ1-1	TRBV6-6
TGTGCCAGCAGCTTAGGGCTATCGACTAGCCAAAGGCAGTTCTTC	CASSLGLSTSQRQFF	.	TRBD2	TRBJ2-1	TRBV7-9
TGTGCCAGTAGTCCAGGGAGGGGGTCCCACTACGAGCAGTACTTC	CASSPGRGSHYEQYF	.	.	TRBJ2-7	TRBV19
TGCGCCAGCAGTGAGGCCAGGTTCTACGAGCAGTACTTC	CASSEARFYEQYF	once	.	TRBJ2-7	TRBV10-2